This T cell receptor (beta chain) was sequenced in a study of blood T cell repertoires in COVID-19. Deletions cut 3 bases from V and 6 bases from J, with 5 bases between. This CDR3 comprises 11 residues. Germline CDR1 reads MGHDK; CDR2 reads SYGVNS. Produced via immunoSEQ multiplex PCR; TCRdb's table is partial and in-frame only. The repertoire has approximately 32,000 clones, 70% to 90% of them found once; the top ten carry 20% to 30%. This clone has a single count. Sequenced sample: peripheral blood. The TCR comes from a human donor in a cohort sampled during active COVID-19. The chain employs TRBV25-1 and TRBJ1-2, with unresolved D. The CDR3 nucleotides are TGTGCCAGCAGTGAGGCACATGGCTACACCTTC. This translates into CASSEAHGYTF.